A single TCR beta chain is shown here with its context. Its antigen is unidentified. TCRdb re-derived calls from the 5' RACE reads in MiXCR, one entry per CDR3 protein. The profile shows some 1,700,000 distinct CDR3 sequences, roughly 35% of them singletons. No donor was unhealthy or non-Caucasian. This record comes from a study of identical twins. CDR1 is SNHLY, CDR2 FYNNEI, per germline. The CDR3 is made up of 16 amino acids. J gave up 2 bases and V 1 base, and 6 bases lay outside the gene matches. Study-level points and caveats: Within cord blood, abundant beta clonotypes carried fewer insertions, but memory repertoires showed no such trend.

This receptor was taken from a newborn girl in good health. V and J are TRBV2 and TRBJ2-3; 7 bases fit TRBD2. Input material: cord blood. The CDR3 spells CASSEGLAANTDTQYF. The CDR3 DNA is TGTGCCAGCAGTGAAGGTCTAGCGGCAAACACAGATACGCAGTATTTT. Using reference TRBV2 and TRBJ2-3 for the parts outside the CDR3, the full variable domain is EPEVTQTPSHQVTQMGQEVILRCVPISNHLYFYWYRQILGQKVEFLVSFYNNEISEKSEIFDDQFSVERPDGSNFTLKIRSTKLEDSAMYFCASSEGLAANTDTQYFGPGTRLTVL.